This TCR beta chain was captured in a study of blood T cell repertoires in COVID-19. Study context: There were acute and convalescent COVID-19 samples, and they came from the United States, Italy and Spain. The cDNA or gDNA used as material had been derived from T cells, B-cell-depleted T cells, or PBMCs.

The CDR3 loop spans 18 amino acids. V shed 1 base, J shed 1 base, and the junction held 7 bases outside the gene matches. The germline CDR1 and CDR2 sequences are LGHDT and YNNKEL (reference sequence). As originally analysed: Nucleated cell number was recorded as an estimate derived from reference gene primer amplification. Produced via immunoSEQ multiplex PCR; TCRdb's table is partial and in-frame only. From that table come the V and J calls and clone size; the DNA was used to work out D and trimming. The sample records tens of thousands of clones, around 83% being singletons. This TCR came from a man over 45 with active COVID-19. The sequenced material came from peripheral blood. V gene TRBV3-1 (or the pseudogene TRBV3-2) combines with J gene TRBJ2-2, with TRBD1 matching over 9 bases. The CDR3 DNA is TGTGCCAGCAGCCAAGCGTTAACGGGACAGGGGAACACCGGGGAGCTGTTTTTT. Its translation is CASSQALTGQGNTGELFF.